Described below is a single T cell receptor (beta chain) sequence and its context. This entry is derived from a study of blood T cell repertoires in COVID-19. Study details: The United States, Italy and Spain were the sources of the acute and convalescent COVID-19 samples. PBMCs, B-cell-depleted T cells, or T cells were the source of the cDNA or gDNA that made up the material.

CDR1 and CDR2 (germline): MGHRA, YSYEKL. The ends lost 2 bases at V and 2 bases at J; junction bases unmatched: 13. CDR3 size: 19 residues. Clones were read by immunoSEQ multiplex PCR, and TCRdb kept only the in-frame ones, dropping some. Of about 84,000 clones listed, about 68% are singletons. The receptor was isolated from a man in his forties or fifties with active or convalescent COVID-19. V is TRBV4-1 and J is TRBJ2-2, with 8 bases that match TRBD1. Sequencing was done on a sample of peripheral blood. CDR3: CASSQRIGQGATNTGELFF. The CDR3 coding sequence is TGCGCCAGCAGCCAAAGAATAGGCCAGGGGGCCACCAACACCGGGGAGCTGTTTTTT.